This TCR beta chain was identified in a study of graft-versus-host responses after intestinal transplantation. TCRdb's copy holds only in-frame clones and misses some; the assay was immunoSEQ multiplex PCR. The table has over 9,500 clones, roughly 83% seen once. CDR1 and CDR2 (germline): SGHAT, FQNNGV. The CDR3 covers 15 residues. The ends lost 7 bases at V and 1 base at J; junction bases unmatched: 9. Points on this clone: As yet, its antigen is unknown.

General observations from the study: GvH clones were identified in recipient marrow, with some first appearing in ileum or blood. Where graft-donor T cell macrochimerism was present, patients had high graft-versus-host to host-versus-graft clonal ratios in allografts. The highest levels of circulating GvH clones went along with early declines in HvG clones after transplant.

The clonotype comes from a human patient who received an intestinal transplant, so some T cells may come from the graft donor. The source material was PBMCs, sampled around 300 days after intestinal transplant. This sequence joins TRBV11-2 and TRBJ1-1; 7 bases are shared with TRBD1. The CDR3 DNA is TGTGCCAGCAACTGGGCCGGGACAGCGAACACTGAAGCTTTCTTT. It yields the protein CASNWAGTANTEAFF.